This is a list of T cell receptor beta chains from one sample in a study of blood T cell repertoires in COVID-19. TCRdb's copy holds only in-frame clones and misses some; the assay was immunoSEQ multiplex PCR. The profile shows over 400,000 clones, 88% of them singletons. Sequencing was carried out using PBMCs or T cells enriched from blood (not recorded which). These receptors were obtained from an older woman who had recovered from COVID-19. Each CDR3 is given with its conserved first and last residue. A D gene is named only where the DNA matches it firmly. Only some rows state a clone size, as once, few, many or a class for expanded clones.

v_call	j_call	clone_size	d_call	cdr3_nt	cdr3_aa
TRBV5-1	TRBJ2-5	NA	TRBD1	TGCGCCAGCAGCGGAGGACAGGGGGCGCCCGGGTGGACCCAGTACTTC	CASSGGQGAPGWTQYF
TRBV11-2	TRBJ2-5	NA	NA	TGTGCCAGCAGCTCCTGGACTCAAGAGACCCAGTACTTC	CASSSWTQETQYF
TRBV2	TRBJ2-7	once	TRBD2	TGTGCCAGCAGAAGGACTAGCGGGGGATCCTACGAGCAGTACTTC	CASRRTSGGSYEQYF
TRBV2	TRBJ1-1	NA	NA	TGTGCCAGCAGTGCTCGGACTGGGACACCTAACACTGAAGCTTTCTTT	CASSARTGTPNTEAFF
TRBV4-1	TRBJ2-7	NA	NA	TGCGCCAGCAGCCCAGCAGGGAACCCCGCCTACGAGCAGTACTTC	CASSPAGNPAYEQYF
TRBV24-1	TRBJ2-3	NA	NA	TGTGCCACCAGTGATTCGGCAGGTCCCGCGAATACGCAGTATTTT	CATSDSAGPANTQYF
TRBV4-1	TRBJ1-1	NA	NA	TGCGCCAGCATCAGGGTGGGTGGGGACATGAACACTGAAGCTTTCTTT	CASIRVGGDMNTEAFF
TRBV27	TRBJ1-4	once	NA	TGTGCCAGCAGTTCTGTTAATGAAAAACTGTTTTTT	CASSSVNEKLFF
TRBV27	TRBJ1-2	NA	TRBD1	TGTGCCAGCAGTCTCCGACAGGGGGGCTATGGCTACACCTTC	CASSLRQGGYGYTF
TRBV11-2	TRBJ1-1	NA	NA	TGTGCCAGCAGATCCCAGGGGATCGGGAACACTGAAGCTTTCTTT	CASRSQGIGNTEAFF
TRBV5-1	TRBJ2-1	NA	TRBD2	TGCGCCAGCAGCTTAATGGGGCTAGCGGGGGGTCACGAGCAGTTCTTC	CASSLMGLAGGHEQFF
TRBV19	TRBJ1-3	NA	NA	TGTGCCAGTACATCAGGCGGGGTAACTGGAAACACCATATATTTT	CASTSGGVTGNTIYF
TRBV10-2	TRBJ2-1	NA	TRBD2	TGCGCCAGCAGTGAGGGTAGCGGGGGGGCCGGTGAGCAGTTCTTC	CASSEGSGGAGEQFF
TRBV9	TRBJ2-1	NA	NA	TGTGCCAGCAGCGTACGAAGGGGCTCCTACAATGAGCAGTTCTTC	CASSVRRGSYNEQFF
TRBV7-9	TRBJ2-4	NA	TRBD1	TGTGCCAGCAGCTCGGGACAGGGGAGGATTCAGTACTTC	CASSSGQGRIQYF
TRBV4-2	TRBJ2-3	NA	NA	TGTGCCAGCAGCCAAGGGACCTCGGGGCGGGGAGATACGCAGTATTTT	CASSQGTSGRGDTQYF
TRBV19	TRBJ1-6	once	NA	TGTGCCAGTAGTGGGACAAGGAATTCACCCCTCCACTTT	CASSGTRNSPLHF
TRBV27	TRBJ2-1	NA	TRBD2	TGTGCCAGCTGTAGCGGGTTAAGCTCCTACAATGAGCAGTTCTTC	CASCSGLSSYNEQFF
TRBV4-2	TRBJ2-2	few	NA	TGTGCCAGCAGCCAAGGGGGCGTACATACCGGGGAGCTGTTTTTT	CASSQGGVHTGELFF
TRBV19	TRBJ2-2	NA	TRBD1	TGTGCCAGTAGTACACAGGGGGCCTGGACCGGGGAGCTGTTTTTT	CASSTQGAWTGELFF
TRBV7-2	TRBJ2-5	NA	NA	TGTGCCAGCAGCTTTCAGCAGGGCCAAGAGACCCAGTACTTC	CASSFQQGQETQYF
TRBV25-1	TRBJ2-3	NA	NA	TGTGCCAGCAGTATGGAAGCGGGCACAGATACGCAGTATTTT	CASSMEAGTDTQYF
TRBV5-6	TRBJ1-4	NA	TRBD1	TGTGCCAGCAGCTTGGGGGACAGAGTAAATGAAAAACTGTTTTTT	CASSLGDRVNEKLFF
TRBV6-1	TRBJ1-3	NA	TRBD1	TGTGCCAGCAGTGAACGTCCCGGGACAGGGGAAAGGACTCCCTCTGGAAACACCATATATTTT	CASSERPGTGERTPSGNTIYF
TRBV5-1	TRBJ2-5	NA	TRBD2	TGCGCCAGCAGCCTCATGCCTGGCGGGGGGCAAGAGACCCAGTACTTC	CASSLMPGGGQETQYF
TRBV4-1	TRBJ2-1	NA	NA	TGCGCCAGCAGCCCCACAACAGGGAGTTTATTCTACAATGAGCAGTTCTTC	CASSPTTGSLFYNEQFF